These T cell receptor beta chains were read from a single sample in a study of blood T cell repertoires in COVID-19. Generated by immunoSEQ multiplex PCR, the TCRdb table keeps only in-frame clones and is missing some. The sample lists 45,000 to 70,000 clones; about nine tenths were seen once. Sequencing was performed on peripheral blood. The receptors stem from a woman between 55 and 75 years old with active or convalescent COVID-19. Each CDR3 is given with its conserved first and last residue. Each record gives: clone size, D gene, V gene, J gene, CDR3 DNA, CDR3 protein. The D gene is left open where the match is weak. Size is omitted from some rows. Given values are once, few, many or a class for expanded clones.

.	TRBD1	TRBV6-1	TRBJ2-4	TGTGCCAGCAGTCAACAGACAGGGGTTAACATTCAGTACTTC	CASSQQTGVNIQYF
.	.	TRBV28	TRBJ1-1	TGTGCCAGCAGTCCTAGACAGCCAAAGAACACTGAAGCTTTCTTT	CASSPRQPKNTEAFF
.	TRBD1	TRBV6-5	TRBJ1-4	TGTGCCAGCAGTTACTCCCTCGCAGGGGGTGAAAAACTGTTTTTT	CASSYSLAGGEKLFF
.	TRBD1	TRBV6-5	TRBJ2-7	TGTGCCACCCCCCTGGGACAGGGTTCCTACGAGCAGTACTTC	CATPLGQGSYEQYF
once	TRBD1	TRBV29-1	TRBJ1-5	TGCAGCGTTGTTGGACAGGGTTTCAATCAGCCCCAGCATTTT	CSVVGQGFNQPQHF
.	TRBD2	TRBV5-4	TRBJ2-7	TGTGCCAGCAGTCTAGCGGGAGGGCTTCGGGAGCAGTACTTC	CASSLAGGLREQYF
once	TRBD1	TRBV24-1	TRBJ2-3	TGTGCCACCAGTGACTCCGGGACAGTTACTTATAGCACAGATACGCAGTATTTT	CATSDSGTVTYSTDTQYF
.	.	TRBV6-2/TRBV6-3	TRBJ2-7	TGTGCCAGCAGTATAATCGAGCGGGTCGAGCAGTACTTC	CASSIIERVEQYF
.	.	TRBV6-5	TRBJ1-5	TGTGCCAGCAGTAACGGGGGGACCAATCAGCCCCAGCATTTT	CASSNGGTNQPQHF
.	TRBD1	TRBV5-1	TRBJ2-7	TGCGCCAGCAGCTTGTTTGGGACAGGGAGCTCCTACGAGCAGTACTTC	CASSLFGTGSSYEQYF
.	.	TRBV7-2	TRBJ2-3	TGTGCCAGCAGCTTCGAGCCCACAGATACGCAGTATTTT	CASSFEPTDTQYF
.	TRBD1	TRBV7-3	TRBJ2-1	TGTGCCAGCAGCCCCCACCCGGGACAGGGCTATGAGCAGTTCTTC	CASSPHPGQGYEQFF
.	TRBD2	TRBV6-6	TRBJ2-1	TGTGCCAGCAGTCACGGGACTAGCGGGAGCAACTACAATGAGCAGTTCTTC	CASSHGTSGSNYNEQFF
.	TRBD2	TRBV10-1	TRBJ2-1	TGCGCCAGCAGTGATAGTGGAATCGGGGGGGGCAATGAGCAGTTCTTC	CASSDSGIGGGNEQFF
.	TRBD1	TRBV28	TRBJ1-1	TGTGCCAGCAGTTTATTCAGGGGGCTCGGAGCTTTCTTT	CASSLFRGLGAFF
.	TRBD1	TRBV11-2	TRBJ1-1	TGTGCCAGCACCAAGACAGGGAGCATGAACACTGAAGCTTTCTTT	CASTKTGSMNTEAFF
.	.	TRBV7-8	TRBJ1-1	TGTGCCAGCAGCTTAGGGGGGGGCACTGAAGCTTTCTTT	CASSLGGGTEAFF
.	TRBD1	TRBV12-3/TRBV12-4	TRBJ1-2	TGTGCCAGCAGCCAAGGGACAGGGTATGGCTACACCTTC	CASSQGTGYGYTF
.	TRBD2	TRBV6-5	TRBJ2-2	TGTGCCAGCAGGGGGAGCGGGGGGGCTTGGGAGCTGTTTTTT	CASRGSGGAWELFF
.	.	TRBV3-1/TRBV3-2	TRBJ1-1	TGTGCCAGCAGCGCACAGATAAGGACTGAAGCTTTCTTT	CASSAQIRTEAFF
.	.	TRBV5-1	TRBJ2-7	TGCGCCAGCAGCTTGGTTACTACGGCCTATACCTACGAGCAGTACTTC	CASSLVTTAYTYEQYF
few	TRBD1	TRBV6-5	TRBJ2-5	TGTGCCAGCACCCTGTTGGGACAGGGAGGTGTGACCCAGTACTTC	CASTLLGQGGVTQYF
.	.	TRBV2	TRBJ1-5	TGTGCCAGCAGTGTCCCAAGACATCATAGCAATCAGCCCCAGCATTTT	CASSVPRHHSNQPQHF
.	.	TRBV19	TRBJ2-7	TGTGCCAGTAGTCCCTCGACAGGTTCCTACGAGCAGTACTTC	CASSPSTGSYEQYF
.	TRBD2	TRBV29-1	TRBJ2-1	TGCAGCGTTAGGGAGGGGAACAACTACAATGAGCAGTTCTTC	CSVREGNNYNEQFF
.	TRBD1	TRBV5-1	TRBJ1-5	TGCGCCAGCAGCTCCGGGACAGGGAATCAGCCCCAGCATTTT	CASSSGTGNQPQHF
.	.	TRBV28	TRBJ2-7	TGTGCCAGCAGTTTACAGGGACTCCCCTACGAGCAGTACTTC	CASSLQGLPYEQYF
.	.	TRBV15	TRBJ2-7	TGTGCCACCAGTAAGGACGGACTCTACGAGCAGTACTTC	CATSKDGLYEQYF
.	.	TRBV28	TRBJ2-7	TGTGCCAGCACCCCCCTGGGGCCCCGCGAGCAGTACTTC	CASTPLGPREQYF
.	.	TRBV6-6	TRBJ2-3	TGTGCCAGCACAGGCGTCATGGGTACGCAGTATTTT	CASTGVMGTQYF
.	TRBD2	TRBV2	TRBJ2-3	TGTGCCAGCAGTGGCGAGCGGGAGGGCCCTGTGACAGATACGCAGTATTTT	CASSGEREGPVTDTQYF
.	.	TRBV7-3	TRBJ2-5	TGTGCCAGCAGCTTAGGAGTTGAGGAGACCCAGTACTTC	CASSLGVEETQYF
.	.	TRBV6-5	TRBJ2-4	TGTGCCAGCAGTTACGGCCAACAGTTAGCCAAAAACATTCAGTACTTC	CASSYGQQLAKNIQYF